This T cell receptor beta chain was recorded in a study of cytomegalovirus exposure and HLA in healthy donors. Study-wide context: Samples from HLA-typed donors yielded around 79 million unique TCRs in an early data release.

Donors sampled were nominally healthy, though unrecorded immune exposures were likely. The CDR3 covers 15 residues. V lost 0 bases and J lost 5, with 12 bases in between. Germline V gene sequence: CDR1 SGHAT, CDR2 FQNNGV. Researchers ran the PCR with 60 Vbeta and 13 Jbeta primers. TCRdb's copy holds only in-frame clones and misses some; the assay was immunoSEQ multiplex PCR. The sample lists under 150,000 clones; less than 85% were seen once. Source material: PBMCs. The sequence was obtained from a woman between 45 and 60 years old in good health and CMV-seropositive. The rearrangement joins TRBV11-2 to TRBJ2-3; TRBD2 might be the D (6 bases). The CDR3 sequence: CASSLEGWGVDTQYF. The CDR3 region has the DNA TGTGCCAGCAGCTTAGAGGGGTGGGGGGTAGATACGCAGTATTTT.